This T cell receptor beta chain came from a study of cytomegalovirus exposure and HLA in healthy donors. General observations from the study: CMV serostatus alone was available as immune exposure information.

Comments on this clone: Antigen: not known.

CDR3 size: 16 residues. The ends were cut back, 0 bases at V and 6 bases at J, with 14 bases in the middle. The germline CDR1 and CDR2 sequences are LGHNA and YSLEER. Primers included in the PCR were 60 Vbeta and 13 Jbeta primers. Method: immunoSEQ multiplex PCR; TCRdb's copy keeps in-frame clones and lacks some. Recorded here are approximately 38,000 clones; the top ten clones represent about 8.9%. V gene TRBV4-3 combines with J gene TRBJ2-2; maybe TRBD2 (6 bases). The sample comprised PBMCs. The TCR originated in a middle-aged man in good health and CMV-seropositive. This CDR3 is CASSQEPGGIAGELFF. CDR3 nucleotides: TGCGCCAGCAGCCAAGAACCAGGAGGGATTGCCGGGGAGCTGTTTTTT.